This T cell receptor beta chain was found in a study of T cells after yellow fever vaccination (dated by TCRdb to about 2019). Study-wide context: The SMART-Seq v4 Ultra Low Input RNA kit was used to prepare libraries from fractions with low cell numbers. Bulk PBMC replicates and cell subsets were isolated from blood drawn at multiple timepoints before and after both primary and secondary immunization. Two healthy male donors, one aged 18 to 30 and one aged 30 to 40 years, made up the cohort. To follow T-cell clones before and after primary and booster YFV17D yellow fever vaccination, bulk TCR alpha and beta repertoires were sequenced over time.

The research as a whole found: Compared with the primary T-cell response, the secondary T-cell response was weaker but faster, peaking on day 5 rather than day 15. A small share of clonotypes occurred in both CD4 and CD8 compartments, likely arising from convergent recombination. Computational filtering was required because FACS-sorted repertoires could contain abundant contaminating clonotypes from the bulk population. Most clones expanded after primary vaccination were re-detected after the booster (approximately 96% of CD4 and more than 70% of CD8), suggesting broad memory maintenance. Only a couple of donors were included in the study, so the extent to which the findings can be generalized is limited.

As for this clonotype: It has no known antigen specificity. Base qualities are not recorded, but no much larger clone differs from it by a single base.

The instrument was an Illumina NovaSeq 6000. Synthesis of TCR cDNA relied on 5'RACE template switching, a step that introduced a universal primer site along with unique molecular identifiers. cDNA synthesis was primed from both the TCR alpha and TCR beta constant segments. Library amplification involved two PCR steps, and the second step added sample barcodes and sequencing adapters. Sequencing of libraries was done on Illumina HiSeq 2500 (2x100 bp) or NovaSeq (2x150 bp). Processing in the source paper ran as follows. MIGEC handled demultiplexing of reads and collapsing into UMI consensus sequences, while MiXCR performed V(D)J alignment. Vaccine-responding clonotypes were defined with edgeR using replicate PBMC samples, requiring FDR below 0.01 and a log2 fold change above 5 up to day 15. Each bulk clonotype received a CD4 or CD8 identity based on whether the sequenced CD4 or CD8 repertoire contained that clonotype at higher abundance. TCRdb reran the public reads through fastp at Q25 and MiXCR, keeping productive beta chains. Identical CDR3 protein sequences are pooled into one entry, listed with their most common genes and DNA. The V and J calls were determined by TCRdb, not by the authors. Counted in this sample were roughly 400,000 distinct CDR3 sequences; 18% of them appeared once. Clones ranked in the top ten supply 15% to 20% of the sample.

The treatment or condition label corresponds to: live attenuated yellow fever vaccine strain. Two biological replicates of bulk PBMCs were collected at each blood-draw timepoint. PBMCs were isolated from peripheral blood using a standard Ficoll-Paque protocol. TriZol was used to extract RNA from bulk PBMCs, from CD4 and CD8 fractions, and from dextramer-positive and dextramer-negative fractions. The sequence derives from a young man who received the YFV17D yellow fever vaccine. Sample: PBMCs, taken before the yellow fever booster vaccination.

Here is the DNA: TGCGCCAGCAGCTTGGACAGGGTGGATAACTATGGCTACACCTTC. It codes for CASSLDRVDNYGYTF. The rearranged segments are TRBV5-1 and TRBJ1-2; a weak D assignment points to TRBD1 (6 bases agree). V lost 0 bases and J lost 1 base; the stretch between them is 10 bases long. CDR1 and CDR2, per the germline V gene, are SGHRS and YFSETQ. The CDR3 contains 15 residues, cysteine and phenylalanine counted. Only the CDR3 DNA stays, 45 bases, in frame from base 1.